What follows are 30 T cell receptor beta chains derived from one specimen sequenced in a study of blood T cell repertoires in COVID-19 (dated by TCRdb to the early 2020s). The library was prepared using the immunoSEQ multiplex PCR assay. TCRdb's version of the immuneACCESS table is confined to in-frame rearrangements and falls short of the full clone set. An unresolved V gene accounts for under half of the shortfall where checked; the remainder is of unknown origin. This sample comprises roughly 300,000 clones, approximately 81% of them detected only once. The ten largest account for around 2.9% of the sample. The sequencing sample was made of peripheral blood. The receptor source for this set is a woman aged 60-75 years with active or convalescent COVID-19.

The chain employs TRBV11-2 and TRBJ2-7; the match to TRBD1 covers 7 bases. The CDR3 loop spans 17 amino acids. J was trimmed by 5 bases and V by 3 bases; bases with no gene match: 16. Germline V gene data show CDR1 as SGHAT and CDR2 as FQNNGV. CDR3 protein: CASSLRSMYYRGNEQYF. The CDR3 DNA follows: TGTGCCAGCAGCTTGAGGAGTATGTATTACAGGGGCAACGAGCAGTACTTC.

CDR3 loop: CASSLVGGANEQFF. The CDR3 nucleotides read TGTGCCAGCAGCTTAGTCGGGGGGGCAAATGAGCAGTTCTTC. The V call is TRBV7-2, the J call TRBJ2-1; TRBD2 matches at 8 bases. J lost 7 bases, V lost 1 base, and 3 bases had no gene match. Germline-derived CDR1 and CDR2 are SGHTA and FQGNSA. The length of the CDR3 is 14 residues.

The chain carries TRBV4-1 and TRBJ2-7; 7 positions match TRBD1. V was pared by 2 bases and J by 0 bases, with 1 base of the junction left unmatched. Germline lookup yields CDR1 MGHRA and CDR2 YSYEKL. CDR3 length: 14 amino acids. The CDR3 nucleotides read TGCGCCAGCAGCCAAAACAGGGGCTCCTACGAGCAGTACTTC. Its translation is CASSQNRGSYEQYF.

The chain joins TRBV27 to TRBJ1-6; no reliable D call. The CDR3 runs 16 residues. The V gene's germline CDR1 is MNHEY and CDR2 SMNVEV (reference sequence). V lost 3 bases and J lost 1, with 10 bases in between. The CDR3 DNA reads TGTGCCAGCAGTTTGGAGGCCCGGTCCTATAATTCACCCCTCCACTTT. Translation gives CASSLEARSYNSPLHF.

V gene TRBV9 combines with J gene TRBJ2-3, with 12 bases that match TRBD2. Trimming cost V 3 bases and J 2 bases; bases outside gene matches: 4. CDR1 is SGDLS and CDR2 is YYNGEE in the germline V gene. The CDR3 length is 16 residues. The CDR3 protein is CASSGGLAGYTDTQYF. CDR3 DNA: TGTGCCAGCAGCGGAGGACTAGCGGGGTACACAGATACGCAGTATTTT.

This clone was recorded only once. The CDR3 protein is CASSQPGTSEVRELFF. CDR3 nucleotide sequence: TGTGCCAGCAGCCAACCCGGGACTAGCGAAGTCCGGGAGCTGTTTTTT. The chain is built from TRBV4-2 and TRBJ2-2; 10 bases line up with TRBD2. The CDR3 has 16 residues. V shed 2 bases and J 9 bases; nucleotides not matched to a gene: 9. Germline CDR1 reads LGHNA; CDR2 reads YNFKEQ.

This clone was recorded once. This sequence joins TRBV6-2 or TRBV6-3 and TRBJ1-5; D not certain. With 1 base removed from V and 9 bases from J, the gap between germline ends came to 13 bases. From germline, CDR1 is MNHEY and CDR2 SVGEGT. The CDR3 sequence is 14 residues long. CDR3 amino acids: CASSYFQGRRPQHF. CDR3 nucleotide sequence: TGTGCCAGCAGTTACTTCCAAGGCCGGAGGCCCCAGCATTTT.

The chain uses TRBV14 and TRBJ1-4; no clear D gene. The CDR3 sequence is 15 residues long. Germline CDR1 is SGHDN and CDR2 is FVKESK. V was pared by 4 bases and J by 8 bases, with 17 bases between. The CDR3 DNA reads TGTGCCAGCAGCCGTGTGTCCCGTGCGGGCGAAAAACTGTTTTTT. It specifies CASSRVSRAGEKLFF.

The V and J genes are TRBV7-8 and TRBJ1-6, with a possible D match to TRBD1 (5 bases). CDR3 length equals 15 residues. CDR1 is SGHVS, CDR2 FQNEAQ, per germline. Trimming removed 4 bases from V and 3 bases from J, with 10 bases in between. CDR3 protein: CASSSRDGYNSPLHF. DNA for the CDR3: TGTGCCAGCAGCTCCAGGGATGGCTATAATTCACCCCTCCACTTT.

This sequence joins TRBV7-9 and TRBJ1-4, with TRBD1 matching 9 bases. Looked up from germline, CDR1 is SEHNR and CDR2 is FQNEAQ (reference sequence). The CDR3 runs 14 residues. V shed 1 base and J 7 bases; nucleotides not matched to a gene: 1. DNA for the CDR3: TGTGCCAGCAGCTTAGACAGGGGGCGTGAAAAACTGTTTTTT. As protein: CASSLDRGREKLFF.

The chain is built from TRBV12-5 and TRBJ2-3, with TRBD1 identical over 12 bases. CDR1 is LGHNT, CDR2 FRNRAP, per germline. The CDR3 has 16 amino acids. V gave up 5 bases and J gave up 3 bases; unmatched junction bases: 6. The CDR3, as DNA: TGTGCTAGTGGTAAAGGGGACAGGGGGCGTACAGATACGCAGTATTTT. This sequence encodes CASGKGDRGRTDTQYF.

The V gene is TRBV27, the J gene TRBJ1-2, with D tentatively TRBD1 (6 bases). Trimming took off 5 bases at V and 8 bases at J, with 18 bases between the two ends. CDR3 length: 14 residues. CDR1 is MNHEY, CDR2 SMNVEV, per germline (reference sequence). CDR3 nucleotide sequence: TGTGCCAGCAGTCCATCATTAGGGGGTTGGGGCTACACCTTC. Amino acid sequence: CASSPSLGGWGYTF.

The V call is TRBV18, the J call TRBJ2-3; D is possibly TRBD2 (6 bases). Germline V gives CDR1 KGHSH, CDR2 LQKENI. V was trimmed by 6 bases and J by 2 bases, leaving 18 bases between them. This CDR3 is 16 amino acids long. The CDR3 here is CASSPFDSGSTDTQYF. The CDR3, as DNA: TGTGCCAGCTCCCCTTTTGATAGCGGTTCCACAGATACGCAGTATTTT.

The J gene is TRBJ2-1, the V gene TRBV6-5; 7 nucleotides agree with TRBD1. V lost 7 bases to trimming and J lost 5 bases; unmatched junction nucleotides: 8. Per germline, CDR1 MNHEY and CDR2 SVGAGI. The CDR3 extends over 14 amino acids. CDR3 sequence reads: CASTSDRSHNEQFF. The DNA of the CDR3 is TGTGCCAGCACCTCGGACAGGAGCCACAATGAGCAGTTCTTC.

V gene TRBV12-5 combines with J gene TRBJ1-5, with 11 positions matching TRBD1. Germline V gives CDR1 LGHNT, CDR2 FRNRAP. V dropped 7 bases and J dropped 4; count of bases not matched to a gene: 9. The CDR3 sequence is 16 residues long. CDR3 loop: CASAGTGGIGNQPQHF. The DNA for the CDR3 is TGTGCTAGTGCGGGGACAGGGGGGATTGGTAATCAGCCCCAGCATTTT.

This CDR3 reads CASSKHSSRGDSTEAFF. CDR3 coding DNA: TGTGCCAGCAGCAAACATTCATCCAGGGGTGATTCCACTGAAGCTTTCTTT. This sequence joins TRBV21-1 and TRBJ1-1; the table gives TRBD1 as D, unverified against the DNA. TRBV21-1 constitutes a pseudogene. This CDR3 comprises 17 residues.

The J gene is TRBJ2-1, the V gene TRBV7-9, with 7 nucleotides matching TRBD2. Trimming removed 5 bases from V and 0 bases from J; junction bases left unmatched: 16. The germline V gene has CDR1 SEHNR and CDR2 FQNEAQ (reference sequence). CDR3 length equals 19 residues. For the CDR3, the DNA is TGTGCCAGCAGCCCCACGGGGGGTCGCTCTTTGGGCTCCTACAATGAGCAGTTCTTC. It translates to CASSPTGGRSLGSYNEQFF.

This clone was counted a single time. The V call is TRBV7-3, the J call TRBJ2-2; TRBD1 might be the D (5 bases). Germline V gene data show CDR1 as SGHTA and CDR2 as FQGTGA. V lost 3 bases and J lost 6, with 17 bases in between. The CDR3 extends over 16 amino acids. CDR3 in amino acids: CASSFPGQNSAGELFF. Here the CDR3 DNA reads TGTGCCAGCAGCTTTCCAGGGCAAAACTCGGCCGGGGAGCTGTTTTTT.

V is TRBV3-1 (or the pseudogene TRBV3-2) and J is TRBJ2-1, with TRBD2 matching 11 bases. There are 15 residues in the CDR3. Germline values: CDR1 LGHDT, CDR2 YNNKEL (reference sequence). The J segment lost 6 bases and the V segment lost 4 bases, leaving 5 bases of the junction unmatched. The chain's CDR3 is CASSPLAGALNEQFF. CDR3 coding DNA: TGTGCCAGCAGCCCACTAGCGGGGGCTCTCAATGAGCAGTTCTTC.

This chain connects TRBV29-1 to TRBJ2-5; 8 bases line up with TRBD2. In germline, CDR1 is SQVTM, CDR2 ANQGSEA. V gave up 6 bases and J gave up 1 base; unmatched junction bases: 10. The CDR3 is 15 residues long. This CDR3 is CSVLYGRGPQETQYF. The DNA of the CDR3 is TGCAGCGTCCTCTACGGGAGGGGTCCCCAAGAGACCCAGTACTTC.

The chain carries TRBV27 and TRBJ2-7; maybe TRBD2 (5 bases). This CDR3 region has 16 residues. CDR1 is MNHEY, CDR2 SMNVEV, per germline (reference sequence). The V and J ends lost 0 bases and 5 bases respectively, with 17 bases between them. CDR3 DNA: TGTGCCAGCAGTTTATCTGCAGGAGGCGGAGGTGACGAGCAGTACTTC. This gives the protein CASSLSAGGGGDEQYF.

The rearrangement joins TRBV6-4 to TRBJ2-1, with 8 bases lining up with TRBD1. Germline CDR1 and CDR2: MRHNA and SNTAGT. The ends lost 0 bases at V and 5 bases at J; junction bases unmatched: 6. The CDR3 loop spans 16 amino acids. CDR3 in DNA: TGTGCCAGCAGTGACTCTAAGACAGGGGTCAACAATGAGCAGTTCTTC. Its translation is CASSDSKTGVNNEQFF.

Concerning this clone itself: The sample has other DNA sequences that encode this CDR3 too. The V gene is TRBV5-5, the J gene TRBJ1-1; D possibly corresponds to TRBD1 (6 bases). V was clipped by 0 bases and J by 3 bases, with 6 bases between them. This CDR3 is 13 amino acids long. In germline, CDR1 is SGHKS, CDR2 YYEKEE (reference sequence). The CDR3 region has the DNA TGTGCCAGCAGCTTGGACAGGGACACTGAAGCTTTCTTT. Encoded protein: CASSLDRDTEAFF.

The count of this clone is one. The chain uses TRBV3-1 (or the pseudogene TRBV3-2) and TRBJ1-1, with a possible D match to TRBD1 (5 bases). Germline CDR1 is LGHDT and CDR2 is YNNKEL (reference sequence). Trimming removed 1 base at V and 1 base at J, with 10 bases between. CDR3 length: 15 amino acids. Written as DNA, the CDR3 is TGTGCCAGCAGCCAAGGGGGGAGGGCGAACACTGAAGCTTTCTTT. This codes for CASSQGGRANTEAFF.

The V and J genes are TRBV5-5 and TRBJ1-1, with D uncertain. The V end was cut by 2 bases, the J end by 6 bases, with 14 bases between. Germline-derived CDR1 and CDR2 are SGHKS and YYEKEE (reference sequence). The CDR3 loop spans 14 amino acids. CDR3 residues: CASSFRGSPSEAFF. CDR3 sequence (DNA): TGTGCCAGCAGCTTTAGAGGATCGCCATCTGAAGCTTTCTTT. Filled out from reference TRBV5-5 and TRBJ1-1, the complete variable domain reads DAGVTQSPTHLIKTRGQQVTLRCSPISGHKSVSWYQQVLGQGPQFIFQYYEKEERGRGNFPDRFSARQFPNYSSELNVNALLLGDSALYLCASSFRGSPSEAFFGQGTRLTVV.

The rearrangement joins TRBV11-2 to TRBJ1-1, with D unresolved. Germline CDR1 SGHAT, CDR2 FQNNGV. The ends were cut back, 1 base at V and 4 bases at J, with 13 bases in the middle. The CDR3 consists of 15 residues. The CDR3 here is CASSLGTPSGTEAFF. CDR3 DNA: TGTGCCAGCAGCTTAGGAACTCCTTCAGGCACTGAAGCTTTCTTT.

The V call is TRBV27, the J call TRBJ1-5, with 8 bases lining up with TRBD1. The trim removed 5 bases at V and 2 bases at J, leaving 5 bases unmatched. CDR1 and CDR2 from the germline V gene are MNHEY and SMNVEV (reference sequence). This CDR3 has 15 amino acids. The CDR3: CASSPRGQGNQPQHF. The CDR3 DNA is TGTGCCAGCAGTCCCAGGGGGCAAGGCAATCAGCCCCAGCATTTT.

The rearrangement uses TRBV28 and TRBJ1-4, with a weak D call TRBD1 (6 bases). V lost 5 bases, J lost 6 bases, and 7 bases lay in between. Germline CDR1 is MDHEN and CDR2 is SYDVKM. The CDR3 is 12 residues long. CDR3 bases: TGTGCCAGCAGTCCAGGGGATGAAAAACTGTTTTTT. This translates into CASSPGDEKLFF.

Turning to this clone: A junction boundary mismatches the germline segment, possibly from a read error. The chain has TRBV7-2 and TRBJ2-1; TRBD2 matches 16 bases. This CDR3 is built from 14 residues. Germline CDR1 and CDR2: SGHTA and FQGNSA. The CDR3 DNA is TGTGCCAGCAGCTTGGGACTAGCGGGGGGGCGAGCGGTCTTC. It codes for CASSLGLAGGRAVF.

The V and J genes are TRBV6-1 and TRBJ1-2, with 9 bases fitting TRBD1. There are 15 residues in the CDR3. The V gene's germline CDR1 is MNHNS and CDR2 SASEGT. V gave up 5 bases and J gave up 4 bases; unmatched junction bases: 8. The CDR3 here is CASSLEHRGPYGYTF. The CDR3 DNA reads TGTGCCAGCAGTCTCGAACACAGGGGGCCCTATGGCTACACCTTC.